This is a list of T cell receptor beta chains from one sample in a study of shared clonotypes between healthy human individuals. Measured with immunoSEQ multiplex PCR; TCRdb has only the in-frame clones, and not every one. The sample has roughly 2,000,000 clones; just over 90% are singletons. Sequences were obtained from naive CD8+ T cells from PBMCs. The receptors shown here come from a young man in good health. Some clones in this sample may be carry-over from other donors' samples. CDR3s include the opening cysteine and the closing phenylalanine or tryptophan. A D gene is named only where the DNA matches it firmly. Rows may omit the clone size; those that give it use once, few, many or a size class.

D | size | J | V | CDR3 | DNA
NA | few | TRBJ1-1 | TRBV19 | CASSPRSSVTEAFF | TGTGCCAGTAGTCCCCGGTCAAGTGTCACTGAAGCTTTCTTT
TRBD1 | NA | TRBJ2-7 | TRBV5-6 | CASSTGQVYEQYF | TGTGCCAGCAGCACGGGACAGGTCTACGAGCAGTACTTC
NA | NA | TRBJ2-3 | TRBV6-1 | CASSEAAGGRTDTQYF | TGTGCCAGCAGTGAAGCGGCAGGCGGCCGCACAGATACGCAGTATTTT
TRBD2 | NA | TRBJ2-7 | TRBV13 | CASSAQGAGAAYEQYF | TGTGCCAGCAGCGCCCAAGGCGCGGGAGCTGCCTACGAGCAGTACTTC
NA | NA | TRBJ2-7 | TRBV5-6 | CAGGTPPYEQYF | TGTGCCGGCGGGACACCACCCTACGAGCAGTACTTC
TRBD1 | few | TRBJ1-2 | TRBV30 | CAWSVRDRATYGYTF | TGTGCCTGGAGCGTCCGGGACAGGGCCACCTATGGCTACACCTTC
NA | few | TRBJ1-1 | TRBV27 | CASSLRGVREAFF | TGTGCCAGCAGTTTAAGAGGGGTTAGAGAAGCTTTCTTT
TRBD1 | NA | TRBJ1-2 | TRBV9 | CASSPDTGGRYGYTF | TGTGCCAGCAGCCCTGATACAGGGGGCAGGTATGGCTACACCTTC
NA | NA | TRBJ2-1 | TRBV11-2 | CASSTGEQFF | TGTGCCAGCAGCACAGGAGAGCAGTTCTTC
TRBD2 | NA | TRBJ2-2 | TRBV28 | CASSPTGTSGSHGELFF | TGTGCCAGCAGCCCGACCGGGACTAGCGGGAGTCACGGGGAGCTGTTTTTT
NA | NA | TRBJ2-2 | TRBV13 | CASSLGARELFF | TGTGCCAGCAGTCTCGGGGCCCGGGAGCTGTTTTTT
NA | NA | TRBJ2-5 | TRBV28 | CASSTVPTGLQETQYF | TGTGCCAGCAGTACCGTACCGACAGGCCTCCAAGAGACCCAGTACTTC
TRBD2 | NA | TRBJ2-3 | TRBV6-5 | CASSSPPGGTDTQYF | TGTGCCAGCAGTTCCCCCCCGGGAGGAACAGATACGCAGTATTTT
NA | NA | TRBJ1-5 | TRBV19 | CASSVVGGSNQPQHF | TGTGCCAGTAGTGTGGTTGGCGGTAGCAATCAGCCCCAGCATTTT
TRBD1 | NA | TRBJ1-4 | TRBV27 | CASTATGTNEKLFF | TGTGCCAGCACCGCGACAGGGACTAATGAAAAACTGTTTTTT
NA | NA | TRBJ1-6 | TRBV10-2 | CASSRTGLTNNSPLHF | TGCGCCAGCAGCCGTACAGGTCTGACGAATAATTCACCCCTCCACTTT
TRBD2 | once | TRBJ2-1 | TRBV5-8 | CASSWTSGKIYNEQFF | TGTGCCAGCAGCTGGACTAGCGGGAAGATCTACAATGAGCAGTTCTTC
TRBD1 | NA | TRBJ2-1 | TRBV2 | CASSNLWTGEGSNEQFF | TGTGCCAGCAGCAACCTATGGACAGGGGAAGGGAGCAATGAGCAGTTCTTC
NA | NA | TRBJ1-5 | TRBV19 | CASTWDLEDQPQHF | TGTGCCAGTACCTGGGACCTGGAAGATCAGCCCCAGCATTTT
TRBD2 | NA | TRBJ2-3 | TRBV11-2 | CASSYGLAGTLTDTQYF | TGTGCCAGCAGCTACGGACTAGCGGGGACACTCACAGATACGCAGTATTTT
TRBD1 | NA | TRBJ1-1 | TRBV2 | CASYDRANTEAFF | TGTGCCAGCTACGACAGGGCCAACACTGAAGCTTTCTTT
NA | NA | TRBJ1-3 | TRBV6-6 | CASSPYQGSGNTIYF | TGTGCCAGCAGTCCCTACCAGGGCTCTGGAAACACCATATATTTT
NA | NA | TRBJ1-1 | TRBV2 | CASTQEGRNTEAFF | TGTGCCAGCACCCAAGAAGGGAGGAACACTGAAGCTTTCTTT
TRBD2 | NA | TRBJ2-1 | TRBV27 | CASSLSTLAALVF | TGTGCCAGCAGTTTATCAACCCTAGCGGCCTTGGTCTTC
TRBD1 | NA | TRBJ2-1 | TRBV15 | CATSRPGTGVNEQFF | TGTGCCACCAGCAGACCCGGGACAGGGGTTAATGAGCAGTTCTTC
NA | NA | TRBJ2-5 | TRBV7-6 | CASSLGAETQYF | TGTGCCAGCAGCTTAGGGGCTGAGACCCAGTACTTC